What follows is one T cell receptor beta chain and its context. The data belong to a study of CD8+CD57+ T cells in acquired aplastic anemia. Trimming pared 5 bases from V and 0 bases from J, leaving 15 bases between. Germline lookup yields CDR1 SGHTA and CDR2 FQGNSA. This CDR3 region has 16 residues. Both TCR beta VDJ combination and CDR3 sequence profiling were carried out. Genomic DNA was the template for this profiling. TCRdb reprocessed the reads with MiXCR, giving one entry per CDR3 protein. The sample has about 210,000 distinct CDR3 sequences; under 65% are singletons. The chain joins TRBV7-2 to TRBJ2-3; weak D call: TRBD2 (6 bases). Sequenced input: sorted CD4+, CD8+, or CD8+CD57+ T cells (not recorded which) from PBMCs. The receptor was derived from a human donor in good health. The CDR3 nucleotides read TGTGCCAGCAGCCACCTCGGGGGAGGAAGCACAGATACGCAGTATTTT. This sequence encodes CASSHLGGGSTDTQYF.